This T cell receptor beta chain was captured in a study of T-cell memory formation after mild COVID-19. The wider study: TCR clusters were largely donor specific. Study outcomes and limitations: Among CD4+ contracting clones, most were CM and EM, and CD8+ ones EMRA. A balance of CD4 and CD8 characterized clones contracting day 15 to 85, whereas later expanders leaned CD4+.

The CDR3 extends over 17 amino acids. Trimming took off 0 bases at V and 0 bases at J, with 14 bases between the two ends. Germline-derived CDR1 and CDR2 are SGHNT and YYREEE (reference sequence). It was 5'RACE with constant-segment primers that produced the TCR alpha and TCR beta cDNA libraries, which carried sample barcodes and UMIs. TCRdb independently ran MiXCR on the 5' RACE reads; one entry per CDR3 protein. The sample includes 400,000 or so distinct CDR3 sequences, around 18% of them seen just once. This clonotype has only a few counts. Its antigen remains unknown. The sample comprised PBMCs or a T cell subset sorted from them (not recorded which). The rearrangement joins TRBV5-4 to TRBJ2-3; TRBD2 might be the D (5 bases). The source is an adult woman who had mild COVID-19 (a few samples of this study predate the infection). Cell type and time point are not known. For the CDR3, the DNA is TGTGCCAGCAGCTTGGGGCTAGCAAGCTATAGCACAGATACGCAGTATTTT. Its protein is CASSLGLASYSTDTQYF. The full variable domain, completed using reference TRBV5-4 and TRBJ2-3, is ETGVTQSPTHLIKTRGQQVTLRCSSQSGHNTVSWYQQALGQGPQFIFQYYREEENGRGNFPPRFSGLQFPNYSSELNVNALELDDSALYLCASSLGLASYSTDTQYFGPGTRLTVL.